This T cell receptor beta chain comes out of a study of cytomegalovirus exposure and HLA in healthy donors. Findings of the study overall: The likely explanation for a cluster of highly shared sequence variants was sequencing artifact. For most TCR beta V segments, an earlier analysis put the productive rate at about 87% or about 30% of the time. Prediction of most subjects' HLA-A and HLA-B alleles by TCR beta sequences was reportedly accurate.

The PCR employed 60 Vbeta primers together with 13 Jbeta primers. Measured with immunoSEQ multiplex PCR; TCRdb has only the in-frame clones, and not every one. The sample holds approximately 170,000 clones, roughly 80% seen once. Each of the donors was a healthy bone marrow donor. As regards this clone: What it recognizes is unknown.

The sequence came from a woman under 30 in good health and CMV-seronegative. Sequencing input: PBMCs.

CDR3 sequence (DNA): TGTGCCAGCAGTTTTAGGGGGCGCCGCCTAGCCGAGATCTACGAGCAGTACTTC. This sequence encodes CASSFRGRRLAEIYEQYF. V usage is TRBV28 and J usage is TRBJ2-7; 7 bases align to TRBD1. The CDR3 has 18 residues. Germline CDR1 is MDHEN and CDR2 is SYDVKM. V lost 3 bases and J lost 3; bases outside the gene matches: 17.